What follows are 11 T cell receptor beta chains derived from one specimen sequenced in a study of cytomegalovirus exposure and HLA in healthy donors. In the PCR, 60 Vbeta and 13 Jbeta primers were used. Libraries were prepared by immunoSEQ multiplex PCR; TCRdb keeps only in-frame clonotypes and omits some of them. The sample includes around 120,000 clones, 65% to 85% of them seen just once. The specimen sequenced was PBMCs. Receptor source: a boy between 10 and 17 years old in good health and CMV-seronegative.

The V and J genes are TRBV18 and TRBJ2-3; no clear D gene. Trimming left V 4 bases short and J 0 bases short, with 14 bases between. The CDR3 spans 16 residues. CDR1 and CDR2 (germline): KGHSH, LQKENI. CDR3: CASSLLSGTSTDTQYF. The CDR3 DNA reads as TGTGCCAGCTCACTTTTATCAGGAACTAGCACAGATACGCAGTATTTT.

This sequence joins TRBV5-6 and TRBJ1-1, with 10 bases fitting TRBD1. J was trimmed by 6 bases and V by 1 base; bases with no gene match: 12. Looked up from germline, CDR1 is SGHDT and CDR2 is YYEEEE. This CDR3 is 17 amino acids long. CDR3 coding DNA: TGTGCCAGCAGCTTGTTTGCGACAGGGGGCGGAAGGGCTGAAGCTTTCTTT. Its protein is CASSLFATGGGRAEAFF. Filled out from reference TRBV5-6 and TRBJ1-1, the complete variable domain reads DAGVTQSPTHLIKTRGQQVTLRCSPKSGHDTVSWYQQALGQGPQFIFQYYEEEERQRGNFPDRFSGHQFPNYSSELNVNALLLGDSALYLCASSLFATGGGRAEAFFGQGTRLTVV.

The chain combines TRBV9 with TRBJ1-2, with 7 bases lining up with TRBD1. Looked up from germline, CDR1 is SGDLS and CDR2 is YYNGEE. J lost 6 bases, V lost 2 bases, and 13 bases had no gene match. The CDR3 is 16 amino acids. CDR3 sequence (DNA): TGTGCCAGCAGCGTCCCCGCTTACAGGGGACCCAATGGCTACACCTTC. This translates into CASSVPAYRGPNGYTF.

The chain combines TRBV18 with TRBJ2-3; TRBD2 agrees at 9 bases. This CDR3 spans 14 amino acids. Looked up from germline, CDR1 is KGHSH and CDR2 is LQKENI. The V segment lost 3 bases and the J segment 4 bases; nucleotides outside the gene matches: 2. The CDR3 sequence: CASSPGLASDTQYF. Written as DNA, the CDR3 is TGTGCCAGCTCACCGGGACTAGCCTCAGATACGCAGTATTTT.

The chain uses TRBV9 and TRBJ2-2; 7 nucleotides line up with TRBD2. Germline V CDR1 and CDR2: SGDLS, YYNGEE. The CDR3 is 15 amino acids. V gave up 4 bases and J gave up 1 base; unmatched junction bases: 4. The CDR3 protein is CASSSREENTGELFF. In nucleotides, the CDR3 is TGTGCCAGCAGCTCCCGGGAGGAGAACACCGGGGAGCTGTTTTTT.

The chain couples TRBV10-2 to TRBJ2-5, with D perhaps TRBD2 (5 bases). The J call may be wrong; the DNA end is better matched by TRBJ2-7. This CDR3 has 17 amino acids. Germline V lookup: CDR1 WSHSY, CDR2 SAAADI. The CDR3 spells CASSDLRLAAHRDEQYF. The CDR3 coding sequence is TGCGCCAGCAGTGACTTGAGGCTAGCCGCCCATAGAGACGAGCAGTACTTC.

This clone appeared a single time. Other DNA sequences within the sample encode an identical CDR3. CDR3 coding DNA: TGCGCCAGCAGCTTACTAGCGGGCAGCTCCTACGAGCAGTACTTC. As protein: CASSLLAGSSYEQYF. This chain uses TRBV5-1 with TRBJ2-7, with 9 bases matching TRBD2. Germline V gene sequence: CDR1 SGHRS, CDR2 YFSETQ. The length of the CDR3 is 15 residues. V lost 2 bases, J lost 0 bases, and 3 bases stayed unmatched.

V and J are TRBV7-9 and TRBJ1-2; D might be TRBD1 (5 bases). There are 14 residues in the CDR3. V gave up 5 bases and J gave up 8 bases, with 18 bases separating them. Germline CDR1 is SEHNR and CDR2 is FQNEAQ (reference sequence). The CDR3 reads CASSERAREGGYTF. The CDR3 DNA reads TGTGCCAGCAGCGAAAGGGCCAGGGAGGGAGGCTACACCTTC.

The V call is TRBV4-1, the J call TRBJ2-5, with 8 bases aligning to TRBD1. This CDR3 comprises 14 residues. Per germline, CDR1 MGHRA and CDR2 YSYEKL. J lost 3 bases, V lost 3 bases, and 3 bases had no gene match. The CDR3 is CASSQRGQEETQYF. In DNA form, the CDR3 reads TGCGCCAGCAGCCAGAGGGGACAGGAAGAGACCCAGTACTTC.

The chain joins TRBV5-1 to TRBJ2-1; 9 bases agree with TRBD2. CDR3 length equals 15 residues. Germline trimming cut 3 bases from V and 7 bases from J; bases unmatched to any gene: 8. Germline V lookup: CDR1 SGHRS, CDR2 YFSETQ. The CDR3 sequence: CASSSVAGVTNEQFF. DNA for the CDR3: TGCGCCAGCAGCTCTGTAGCGGGAGTGACGAATGAGCAGTTCTTC. Looking up the rest from reference TRBV5-1 and TRBJ2-1 gives the full variable domain: KAGVTQTPRYLIKTRGQQVTLSCSPISGHRSVSWYQQTPGQGLQFLFEYFSETQRNKGNFPGRFSGRQFSNSRSEMNVSTLELGDSALYLCASSSVAGVTNEQFFGPGTRLTVL.

This chain joins TRBV7-2 and TRBJ2-3, with TRBD2 matching 7 bases. Trimming took 1 base from V and 2 from J; bases not matched to a gene: 6. CDR3 length equals 16 residues. Germline lookup yields CDR1 SGHTA and CDR2 FQGNSA. The CDR3 DNA reads as TGTGCCAGCAGCTTAGTGGGGAGGGCCCTCACAGATACGCAGTATTTT. This codes for CASSLVGRALTDTQYF.